Shown below are 5 T cell receptor beta chains from a single sample sequenced in a study of blood T cell repertoires in COVID-19. Profiling relied on immunoSEQ multiplex PCR, and the TCRdb table lists in-frame clones only, not all of them. The sample carries some 100,000 clones, 80% to 90% recorded once. Source material: peripheral blood. The receptors stem from a woman aged 25 to 45 with acute or convalescent COVID-19.

The chain links TRBV28 to TRBJ1-6, with 9 positions matching TRBD1. The J segment lost 8 bases and the V segment lost 5 bases, leaving 10 bases of the junction unmatched. The CDR3 extends over 16 amino acids. Per germline, CDR1 MDHEN and CDR2 SYDVKM. CDR3 nucleotide sequence: TGTGCCAGCAGTCCAGAGTCAGACAGGGGGTATTCACCCCTCCACTTT. It encodes CASSPESDRGYSPLHF. The full variable domain, rest sourced from reference TRBV28 and TRBJ1-6, is DVKVTQSSRYLVKRTGEKVFLECVQDMDHENMFWYRQDPGLGLRLIYFSYDVKMKEKGDIPEGYSVSREKKERFSLILESASTNQTSMYLCASSPESDRGYSPLHFGNGTRLTVT.

V gene TRBV7-2 combines with J gene TRBJ1-6; tentative D call: TRBD1 (6 bases). The V gene lost 5 bases and the J gene lost 7 bases, with 15 bases spanning the gap. The CDR3 extends over 15 amino acids. The germline CDR1 and CDR2 sequences are SGHTA and FQGNSA. The CDR3: CASSPPGRGNSPLHF. CDR3 sequence (DNA): TGTGCCAGCAGCCCCCCGGGAAGGGGGAATTCACCCCTCCACTTT.

This sequence joins TRBV5-1 and TRBJ2-5, with 12 positions matching TRBD2. The CDR3 runs to 16 residues. Trimming at V came to 4 bases and at J to 5 bases, leaving 9 bases not matched to a gene. CDR1 is SGHRS and CDR2 is YFSETQ in the germline V gene. CDR3: CASSLNLAGGLETQYF. The CDR3 region has the DNA TGCGCCAGCAGCCTCAACCTAGCGGGGGGGCTTGAGACCCAGTACTTC.

The chain uses TRBV6-5 and TRBJ1-1; D perhaps matches TRBD1 (6 bases). The CDR3 length is 12 residues. The germline V gene has CDR1 MNHEY and CDR2 SVGAGI. V shed 8 bases and J shed 4 bases, with 11 bases lying between them. The CDR3 loop is CASHDRSTEAFF. The CDR3 DNA sequence: TGTGCCAGCCATGACAGGTCCACTGAAGCTTTCTTT.

V gene TRBV5-1 combines with J gene TRBJ2-7; 8 bases fit TRBD1. The germline CDR1 and CDR2 sequences are SGHRS and YFSETQ. This CDR3 is built from 15 residues. Trimming removed 3 bases from V and 3 bases from J; junction bases left unmatched: 8. The CDR3 here is CASSSGQGIFYEQYF. CDR3 in DNA: TGCGCCAGCAGCTCAGGACAGGGAATTTTCTACGAGCAGTACTTC.